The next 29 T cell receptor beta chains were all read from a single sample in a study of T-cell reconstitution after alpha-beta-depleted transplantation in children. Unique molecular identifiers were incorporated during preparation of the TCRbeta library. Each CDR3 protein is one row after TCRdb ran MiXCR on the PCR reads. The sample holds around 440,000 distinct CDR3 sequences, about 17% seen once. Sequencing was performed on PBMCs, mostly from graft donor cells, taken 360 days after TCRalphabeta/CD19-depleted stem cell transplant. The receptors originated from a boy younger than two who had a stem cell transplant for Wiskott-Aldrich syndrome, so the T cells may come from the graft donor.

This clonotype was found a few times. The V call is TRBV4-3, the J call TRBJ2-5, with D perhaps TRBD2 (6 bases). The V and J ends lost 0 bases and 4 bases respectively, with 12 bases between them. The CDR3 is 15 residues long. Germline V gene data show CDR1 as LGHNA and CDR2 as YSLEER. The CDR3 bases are TGCGCCAGCAGCCAAGAAATGGGAGGCCGAGAGACCCAGTACTTC. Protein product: CASSQEMGGRETQYF.

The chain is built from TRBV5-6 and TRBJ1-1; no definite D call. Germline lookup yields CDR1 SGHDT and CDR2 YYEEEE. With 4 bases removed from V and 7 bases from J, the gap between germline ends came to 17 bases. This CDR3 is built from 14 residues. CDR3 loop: CASSVTRASYEAFF. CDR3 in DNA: TGTGCCAGCAGCGTTACAAGGGCTTCTTATGAAGCTTTCTTT.

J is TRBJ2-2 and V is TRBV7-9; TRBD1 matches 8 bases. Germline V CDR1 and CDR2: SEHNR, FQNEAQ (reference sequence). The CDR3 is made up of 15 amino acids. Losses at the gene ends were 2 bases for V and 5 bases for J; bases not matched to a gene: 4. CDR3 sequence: CASSLYGTGTGELFF. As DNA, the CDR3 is TGTGCCAGCAGCTTATATGGGACAGGAACCGGGGAGCTGTTTTTT.

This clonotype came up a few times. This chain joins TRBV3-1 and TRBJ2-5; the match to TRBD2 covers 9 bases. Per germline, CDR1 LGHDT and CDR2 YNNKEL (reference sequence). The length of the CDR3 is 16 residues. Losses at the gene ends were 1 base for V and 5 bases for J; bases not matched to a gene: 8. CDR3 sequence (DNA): TGTGCCAGCAGCCAAGCGGGACTAGCCCTAGGGGAGACCCAGTACTTC. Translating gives CASSQAGLALGETQYF.

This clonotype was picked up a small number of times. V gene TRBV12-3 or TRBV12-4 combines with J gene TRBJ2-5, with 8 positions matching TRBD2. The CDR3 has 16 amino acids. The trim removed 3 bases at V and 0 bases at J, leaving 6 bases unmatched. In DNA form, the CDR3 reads TGTGCCAGCAGTTTGGGACTAGATGCGTACCAAGAGACCCAGTACTTC. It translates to CASSLGLDAYQETQYF.

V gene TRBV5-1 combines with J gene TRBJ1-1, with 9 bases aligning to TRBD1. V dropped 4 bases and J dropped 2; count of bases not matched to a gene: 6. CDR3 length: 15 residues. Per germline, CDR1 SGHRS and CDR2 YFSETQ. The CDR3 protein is CASSPGQGGNTEAFF. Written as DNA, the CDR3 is TGCGCCAGCAGCCCGGGACAGGGTGGCAACACTGAAGCTTTCTTT.

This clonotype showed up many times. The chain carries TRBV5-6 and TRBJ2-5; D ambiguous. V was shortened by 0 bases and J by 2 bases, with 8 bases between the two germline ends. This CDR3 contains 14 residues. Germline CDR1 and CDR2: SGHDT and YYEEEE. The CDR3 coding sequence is TGTGCCAGCAGCTTGGGTCCCAATCAAGAGACCCAGTACTTC. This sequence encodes CASSLGPNQETQYF.

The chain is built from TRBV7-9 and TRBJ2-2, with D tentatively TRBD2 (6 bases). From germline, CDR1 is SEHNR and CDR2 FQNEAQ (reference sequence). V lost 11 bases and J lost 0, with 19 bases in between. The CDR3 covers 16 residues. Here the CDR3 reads CASIGGGHSNTGELFF. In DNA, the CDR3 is TGTGCCTCCATCGGGGGAGGACATTCGAACACCGGGGAGCTGTTTTTT. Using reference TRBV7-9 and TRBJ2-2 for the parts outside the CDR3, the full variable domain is DTGVSQNPRHKITKRGQNVTFRCDPISEHNRLYWYRQTLGQGPEFLTYFQNEAQLEKSRLLSDRFSAERPKGSFSTLEIQRTEQGDSAMYLCASIGGGHSNTGELFFGEGSRLTVL.

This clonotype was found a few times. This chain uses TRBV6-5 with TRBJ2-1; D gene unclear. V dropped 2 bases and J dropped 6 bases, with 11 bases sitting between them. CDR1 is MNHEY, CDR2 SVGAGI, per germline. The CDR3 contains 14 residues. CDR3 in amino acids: CASSYQQISNEQFF. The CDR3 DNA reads TGTGCCAGCAGTTACCAACAGATATCCAATGAGCAGTTCTTC.

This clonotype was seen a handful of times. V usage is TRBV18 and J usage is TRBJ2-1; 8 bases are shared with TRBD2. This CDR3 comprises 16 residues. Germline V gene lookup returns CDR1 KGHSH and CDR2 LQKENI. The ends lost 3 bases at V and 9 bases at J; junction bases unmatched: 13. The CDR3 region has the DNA TGTGCCAGCTCACCCTCGGGACTAGGGTGGATTGGTGAGCAGTTCTTC. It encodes CASSPSGLGWIGEQFF.

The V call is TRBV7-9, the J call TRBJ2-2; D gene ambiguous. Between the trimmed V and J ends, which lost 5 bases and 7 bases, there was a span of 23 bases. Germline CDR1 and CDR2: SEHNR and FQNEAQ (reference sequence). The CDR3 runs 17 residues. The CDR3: CASSPPSWENMRGELFF. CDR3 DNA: TGTGCCAGCAGCCCTCCGAGCTGGGAAAACATGCGCGGGGAGCTGTTTTTT.

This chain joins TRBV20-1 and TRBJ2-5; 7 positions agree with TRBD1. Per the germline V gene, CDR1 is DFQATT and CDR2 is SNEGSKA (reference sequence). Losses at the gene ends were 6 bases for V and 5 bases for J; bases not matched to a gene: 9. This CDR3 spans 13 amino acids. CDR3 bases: TGCAGTGCCAGACAGGGACCTAAGGAGACCCAGTACTTC. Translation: CSARQGPKETQYF.

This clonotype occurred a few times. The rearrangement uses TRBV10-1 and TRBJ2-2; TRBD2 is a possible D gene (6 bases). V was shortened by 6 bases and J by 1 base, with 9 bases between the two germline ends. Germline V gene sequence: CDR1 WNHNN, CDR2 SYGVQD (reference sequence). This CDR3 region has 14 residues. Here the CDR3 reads CASSHSGNTGELFF. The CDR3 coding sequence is TGCGCCAGCAGCCATAGCGGGAACACCGGGGAGCTGTTTTTT.

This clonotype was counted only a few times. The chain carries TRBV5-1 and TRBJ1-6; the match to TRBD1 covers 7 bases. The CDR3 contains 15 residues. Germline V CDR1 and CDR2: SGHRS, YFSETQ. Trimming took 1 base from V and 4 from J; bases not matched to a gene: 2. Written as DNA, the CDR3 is TGCGCCAGCAGCTTGATGGACAGGTATAATTCACCCCTCCACTTT. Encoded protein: CASSLMDRYNSPLHF. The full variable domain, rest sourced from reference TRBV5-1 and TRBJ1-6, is KAGVTQTPRYLIKTRGQQVTLSCSPISGHRSVSWYQQTPGQGLQFLFEYFSETQRNKGNFPGRFSGRQFSNSRSEMNVSTLELGDSALYLCASSLMDRYNSPLHFGNGTRLTVT.

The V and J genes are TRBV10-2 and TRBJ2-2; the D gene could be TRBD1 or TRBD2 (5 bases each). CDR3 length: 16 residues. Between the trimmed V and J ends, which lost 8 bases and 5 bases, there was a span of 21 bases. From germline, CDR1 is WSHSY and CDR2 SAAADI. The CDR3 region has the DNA TGCGCCAGCGCAGATTGGGCGCCGGGGCGGACCGGGGAGCTGTTTTTT. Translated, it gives CASADWAPGRTGELFF.

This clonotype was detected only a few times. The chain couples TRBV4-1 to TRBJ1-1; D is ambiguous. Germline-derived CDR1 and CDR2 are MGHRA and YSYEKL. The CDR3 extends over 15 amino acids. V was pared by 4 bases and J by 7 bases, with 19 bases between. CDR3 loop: CASSPHSTGGREAFF. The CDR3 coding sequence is TGCGCCAGCAGCCCCCACTCAACGGGCGGGCGTGAAGCTTTCTTT.

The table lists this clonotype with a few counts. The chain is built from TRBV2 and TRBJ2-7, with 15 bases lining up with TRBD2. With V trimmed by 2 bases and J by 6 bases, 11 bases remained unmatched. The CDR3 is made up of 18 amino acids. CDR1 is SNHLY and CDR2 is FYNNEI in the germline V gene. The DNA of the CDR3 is TGTGCCAGCAGTGAAACTCGGACTAGCGGGAGGGCCAAAGGCGAGCAGTACTTC. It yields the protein CASSETRTSGRAKGEQYF.

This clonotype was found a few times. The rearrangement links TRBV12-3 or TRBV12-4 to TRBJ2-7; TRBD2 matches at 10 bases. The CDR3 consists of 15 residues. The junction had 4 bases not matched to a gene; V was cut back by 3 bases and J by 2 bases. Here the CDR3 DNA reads TGTGCCAGCAGTTTCCGACTAGCGGGTCCCTACGAGCAGTACTTC. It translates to CASSFRLAGPYEQYF.

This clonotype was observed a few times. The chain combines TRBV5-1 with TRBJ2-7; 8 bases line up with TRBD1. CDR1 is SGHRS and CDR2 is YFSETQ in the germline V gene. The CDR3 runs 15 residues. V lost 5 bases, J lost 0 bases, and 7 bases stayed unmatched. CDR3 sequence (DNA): TGCGCCAGCAGTTTCAGGACAGGGAGCTCCTACGAGCAGTACTTC. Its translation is CASSFRTGSSYEQYF.

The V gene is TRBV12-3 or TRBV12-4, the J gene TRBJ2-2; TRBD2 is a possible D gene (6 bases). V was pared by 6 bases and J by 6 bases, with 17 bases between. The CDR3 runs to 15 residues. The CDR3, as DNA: TGTGCCAGCAGCCCCGGGACTCCAGTCCCCGGGGAGCTGTTTTTT. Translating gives CASSPGTPVPGELFF.

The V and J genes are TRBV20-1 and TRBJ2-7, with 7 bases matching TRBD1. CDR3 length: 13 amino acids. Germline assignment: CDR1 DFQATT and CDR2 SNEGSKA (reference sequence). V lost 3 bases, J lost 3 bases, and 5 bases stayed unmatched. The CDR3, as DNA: TGCAGTGCTAGTAACAGGGGCGGCTACGAGCAGTACTTC. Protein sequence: CSASNRGGYEQYF.

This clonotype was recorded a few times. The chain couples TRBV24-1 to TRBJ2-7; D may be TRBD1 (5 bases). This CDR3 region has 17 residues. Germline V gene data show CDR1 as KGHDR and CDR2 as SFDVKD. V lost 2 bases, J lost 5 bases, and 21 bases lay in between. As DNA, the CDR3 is TGTGCCACCAGTGATTCTTATTTCGGTCAGGGAATCGACGAGCAGTACTTC. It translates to CATSDSYFGQGIDEQYF.

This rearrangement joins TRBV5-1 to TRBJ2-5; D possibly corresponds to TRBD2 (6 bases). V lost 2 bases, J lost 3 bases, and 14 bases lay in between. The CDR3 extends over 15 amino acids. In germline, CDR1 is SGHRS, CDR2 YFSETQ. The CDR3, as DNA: TGCGCCAGCAGCTTATTTCTCGGGGGAGAAGAGACCCAGTACTTC. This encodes CASSLFLGGEETQYF.

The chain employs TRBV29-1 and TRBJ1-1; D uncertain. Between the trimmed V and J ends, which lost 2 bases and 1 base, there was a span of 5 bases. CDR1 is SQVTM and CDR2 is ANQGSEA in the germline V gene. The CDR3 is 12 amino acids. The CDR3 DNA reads TGCAGCGTTGAAAAGGGGAACACTGAAGCTTTCTTT. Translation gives CSVEKGNTEAFF. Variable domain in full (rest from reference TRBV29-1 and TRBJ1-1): SAVISQKPSRDICQRGTSLTIQCQVDSQVTMMFWYRQQPGQSLTLIATANQGSEATYESGFVIDKFPISRPNLTFSTLTVSNMSPEDSSIYLCSVEKGNTEAFFGQGTRLTVV.

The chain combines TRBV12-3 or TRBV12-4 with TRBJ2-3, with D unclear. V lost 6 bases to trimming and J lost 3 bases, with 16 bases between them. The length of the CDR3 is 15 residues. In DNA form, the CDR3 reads TGTGCCAGCAGGGCCCAGATAGGTGTAACAGATACGCAGTATTTT. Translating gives CASRAQIGVTDTQYF.

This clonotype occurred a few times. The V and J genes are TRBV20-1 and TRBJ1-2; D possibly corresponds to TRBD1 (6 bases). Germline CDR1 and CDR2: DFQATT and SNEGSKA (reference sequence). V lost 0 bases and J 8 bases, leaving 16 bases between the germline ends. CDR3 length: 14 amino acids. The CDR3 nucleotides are TGCAGTGCTAGAGATAGAGGAGGGGGAGAAGGCTACACCTTC. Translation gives CSARDRGGGEGYTF.

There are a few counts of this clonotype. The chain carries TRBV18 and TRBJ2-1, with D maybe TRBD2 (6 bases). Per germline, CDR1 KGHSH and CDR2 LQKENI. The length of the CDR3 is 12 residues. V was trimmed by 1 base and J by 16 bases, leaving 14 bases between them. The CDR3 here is CASSPRPGLKFF. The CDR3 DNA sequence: TGTGCCAGCTCACCACGGCCGGGACTCAAATTCTTC.

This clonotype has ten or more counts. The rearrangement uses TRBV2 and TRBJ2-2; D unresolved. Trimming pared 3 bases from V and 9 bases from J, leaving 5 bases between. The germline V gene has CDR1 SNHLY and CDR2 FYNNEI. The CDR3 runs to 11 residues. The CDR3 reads CASSERRELFF. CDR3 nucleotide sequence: TGTGCCAGCAGTGAGAGAAGGGAGCTGTTTTTT.

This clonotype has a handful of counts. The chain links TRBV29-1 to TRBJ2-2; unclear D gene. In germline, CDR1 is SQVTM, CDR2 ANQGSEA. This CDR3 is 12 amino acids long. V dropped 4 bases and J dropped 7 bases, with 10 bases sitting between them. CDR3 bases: TGCAGCGTTGTCCGTGGCAGCGGGGAGCTGTTTTTT. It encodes CSVVRGSGELFF.